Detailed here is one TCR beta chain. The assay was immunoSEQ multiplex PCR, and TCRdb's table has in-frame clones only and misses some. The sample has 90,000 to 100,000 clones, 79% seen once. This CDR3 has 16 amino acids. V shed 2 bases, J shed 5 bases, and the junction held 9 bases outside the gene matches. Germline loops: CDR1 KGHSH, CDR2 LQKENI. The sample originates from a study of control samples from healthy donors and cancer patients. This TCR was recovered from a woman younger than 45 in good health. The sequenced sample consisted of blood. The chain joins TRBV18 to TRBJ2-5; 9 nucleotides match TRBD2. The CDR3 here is CASSPSLAGAGETQYF. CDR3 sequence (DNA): TGTGCCAGCTCACCATCCTTAGCGGGGGCAGGGGAGACCCAGTACTTC.